This note documents a single T cell receptor (beta chain) sequence. Its antigen is not identified. This sample is drawn from a study of molecular identifiers for immune sequencing clone quantification. This CDR3 region has 14 residues. Trimming cost V 4 bases and J 6 bases; bases outside gene matches: 6. Germline V CDR1 and CDR2: LGHNA, YNFKEQ. Study results and caveats: Underestimated sizes of highly expanded clones could result from identical TCR molecules that share a barcode. A single cell's spiked Jurkat TCR RNA was reportedly detectable among 900,000 to 1,000,000 naive cells.

Isolation of naive CD8 T cells was achieved by sorting on a CD8+CD4-CCR7+CD45RA+ phenotype. Both previously described methods and listed TCR primers were employed to make bulk TCR libraries. TCRdb reanalysed the PCR reads using MiXCR and keeps one entry per CDR3 protein. Of about 510,000 distinct CDR3 sequences in the sample, around 21% were seen once. The clonotype comes from a human donor in good health. Some libraries in this study had Jurkat cell RNA spiked in. What was sequenced was naive CD8+ T cells from blood, with Jurkat cell RNA spiked in. Subset: FACS-sorted CD8+CD4-CCR7+CD45RA+ naive T cells. The chain has TRBV4-2 and TRBJ1-1, with 9 positions matching TRBD1. CDR3 DNA sequence: TGTGCCAGCAGCCCCCGTCGGACAGGGGCTGAAGCTTTCTTT. It codes for CASSPRRTGAEAFF.